This T cell receptor (beta chain) appears in the sequencing data of a study of blood T cell repertoires in COVID-19. Across the whole study: Samples of COVID-19 (acute and convalescent) were obtained from the United States, Italy and Spain. Sample material is recorded as cDNA or gDNA derived from T cells, B-cell-depleted T cells, or PBMCs.

The V gene end was trimmed by 1 base and the J gene end by 7 bases; junction bases not matched to a gene: 13. The CDR3 consists of 17 residues. Germline V gives CDR1 MGHRA, CDR2 YSYEKL. Per the original methods: The authors estimated nucleated cell counts from reference gene primer amplification. Libraries were prepared by immunoSEQ multiplex PCR; TCRdb keeps only in-frame clonotypes and omits some of them. That table gives V, J and clone size, and the DNA gave D and trimming. This table has just over 150,000 clones, 82% appearing once. Patients at the Seattle site were enrolled during active infection and followed longitudinally.

V is TRBV4-1 and J is TRBJ2-5, with 9 bases fitting TRBD1. The sequence came from a woman between 35 and 50 years old with COVID-19, enrolled during active disease. Sequencing was performed on peripheral blood. CDR3 residues: CASSQVGTGQGLGTQYF. CDR3 nucleotides: TGCGCCAGCAGCCAAGTGGGGACGGGACAGGGTCTTGGGACCCAGTACTTC.